The next 25 T cell receptor beta chains were all read from a single sample in a study of blood T cell repertoires in COVID-19. Measured with immunoSEQ multiplex PCR; TCRdb has only the in-frame clones, and not every one. The sample has 100,000 to 110,000 clones; more than 70% are singletons. Sequencing was done on a sample of peripheral blood. These receptors all come from a human donor in a cohort sampled during active COVID-19.

V usage is TRBV5-6 and J usage is TRBJ1-1; TRBD1 might be the D (5 bases). V was cut by 6 bases and J by 10 bases, with 16 bases left in between. CDR1 is SGHDT, CDR2 YYEEEE, per germline. CDR3 length equals 12 residues. This CDR3 reads CASMLRDLAAFF. The CDR3 nucleotides are TGTGCCAGCATGCTCAGGGACTTGGCAGCTTTCTTT.

The chain combines TRBV6-5 with TRBJ2-7, with 7 nucleotides matching TRBD1. This CDR3 has 13 amino acids. CDR1 and CDR2 from the germline V gene are MNHEY and SVGAGI. V lost 4 bases, J lost 2 bases, and 2 bases stayed unmatched. The DNA for the CDR3 is TGTGCCAGCAGTTGGGGGACAGCCTACGAGCAGTACTTC. This translates into CASSWGTAYEQYF.

Concerning this clone: The same CDR3 is also encoded by other DNA sequences in this sample. The J gene is TRBJ1-5, the V gene TRBV4-3, with 9 bases lining up with TRBD1. The CDR3 is 15 residues long. V shed 4 bases and J 4 bases; nucleotides not matched to a gene: 5. Germline V gives CDR1 LGHNA, CDR2 YSLEER. The CDR3, as DNA: TGCGCCAGCAGCCCCCGACAGGGGGGGAATCAGCCCCAGCATTTT. Translation: CASSPRQGGNQPQHF.

This chain uses TRBV7-2 with TRBJ2-1; 9 bases match TRBD1. The J segment lost 1 base and the V segment lost 1 base, leaving 2 bases of the junction unmatched. The CDR3 sequence is 16 residues long. Germline assignment: CDR1 SGHTA and CDR2 FQGNSA. CDR3 nucleotide sequence: TGTGCCAGCAGCTTAGACGGGACAGGGTCCTACAATGAGCAGTTCTTC. The encoded protein is CASSLDGTGSYNEQFF. Drawing the rest from reference TRBV7-2 and TRBJ2-1, the complete variable domain is GAGVSQSPSNKVTEKGKDVELRCDPISGHTALYWYRQSLGQGLEFLIYFQGNSAPDKSGLPSDRFSAERTGGSVSTLTIQRTQQEDSAVYLCASSLDGTGSYNEQFFGPGTRLTVL.

The V call is TRBV25-1, the J call TRBJ1-2; 11 positions match TRBD1. This CDR3 contains 15 residues. Trimming at V came to 3 bases and at J to 6 bases, leaving 6 bases not matched to a gene. Germline assignment: CDR1 MGHDK and CDR2 SYGVNS. The CDR3 region has the DNA TGTGCCAGCAGTGAGCCCGGACAGGGGGCGAATGGCTACACCTTC. Translation gives CASSEPGQGANGYTF.

This clone occurred once. This sequence joins TRBV5-8 and TRBJ2-3; possible D gene TRBD2, 5 bases. Germline-derived CDR1 and CDR2 are SGHTS and YDEGEE. V was trimmed by 4 bases and J by 4 bases, leaving 16 bases between them. This CDR3 region has 15 residues. CDR3 in amino acids: CASSRGWDSSDTQYF. In DNA form, the CDR3 reads TGTGCCAGCAGCCGCGGGTGGGATTCGTCAGATACGCAGTATTTT.

The rearrangement uses TRBV2 and TRBJ2-3; 8 bases match TRBD2. Germline V gene lookup returns CDR1 SNHLY and CDR2 FYNNEI. The J segment lost 2 bases and the V segment lost 7 bases, leaving 8 bases of the junction unmatched. CDR3 length: 15 amino acids. CDR3 bases: TGTGCCAGCAATGTAGCGGGGCCCGCCACAGATACGCAGTATTTT. Translation gives CASNVAGPATDTQYF.

J is TRBJ2-2 and V is TRBV7-2; 7 bases agree with TRBD2. The germline V gene has CDR1 SGHTA and CDR2 FQGNSA. This CDR3 has 14 amino acids. The V segment lost 6 bases and the J segment 5 bases; nucleotides outside the gene matches: 6. Written as DNA, the CDR3 is TGTGCCAGCAGTCAGCGGGGTAGGACCGGGGAGCTGTTTTTT. This encodes CASSQRGRTGELFF.

J is TRBJ1-1 and V is TRBV9, with D unresolved. Trimming cost V 4 bases and J 8 bases, with 15 bases left between them. Per the germline V gene, CDR1 is SGDLS and CDR2 is YYNGEE. The CDR3 sequence is 13 residues long. CDR3 in DNA: TGTGCCAGCAGCCTAGGCCATTTCGGGGAAGCTTTCTTT. Protein product: CASSLGHFGEAFF.

The chain couples TRBV12-3 or TRBV12-4 to TRBJ2-1; D gene uncertain. The CDR3 extends over 13 amino acids. Deletions cut 3 bases from V and 5 bases from J, with 8 bases between. The CDR3 here is CASSFPFHNEQFF. In DNA form, the CDR3 reads TGTGCCAGCAGTTTTCCCTTCCACAATGAGCAGTTCTTC.

This rearrangement joins TRBV5-4 to TRBJ2-2, with TRBD1 identical over 8 bases. The CDR3 runs 15 residues. Germline loops: CDR1 SGHNT, CDR2 YYREEE (reference sequence). V lost 4 bases, J lost 6 bases, and 8 bases stayed unmatched. For the CDR3, the DNA is TGTGCCAGCAGCATACGGACAGGGAGACCCGGGGAGCTGTTTTTT. It yields the protein CASSIRTGRPGELFF.

This clone was recorded once. The chain employs TRBV13 and TRBJ2-7; a weak D match, TRBD2 (5 bases). This CDR3 is built from 16 residues. The V gene's germline CDR1 is PRHDT and CDR2 FYEKMQ (reference sequence). The V end lost 6 bases, the J end lost 0 bases, and 18 bases lay between the germline ends. CDR3 in DNA: TGTGCCAGCAGAAAAGGAGGACCTCTGAGCTCCTACGAGCAGTACTTC. It is translated as CASRKGGPLSSYEQYF.

CDR3 loop: CATKINRAEEQYF. Written as DNA, the CDR3 is TGTGCCACCAAAATTAACAGGGCAGAAGAGCAGTACTTC. This rearrangement joins TRBV24-1 to TRBJ2-7; maybe TRBD1 (6 bases). Between the trimmed V and J ends, which lost 8 bases and 7 bases, there was a span of 17 bases. Germline lookup yields CDR1 KGHDR and CDR2 SFDVKD. The CDR3 is 13 amino acids.

J is TRBJ2-7 and V is TRBV18; D is perhaps TRBD1 (5 bases). Germline lookup yields CDR1 KGHSH and CDR2 LQKENI. The CDR3 loop spans 13 amino acids. Deletions cut 2 bases from V and 5 bases from J, with 10 bases between. The CDR3 region is CASSPMGRDEQYF. The CDR3 nucleotides are TGTGCCAGCTCACCAATGGGCAGGGACGAGCAGTACTTC.

The J gene is TRBJ2-5, the V gene TRBV11-2, with 11 bases identical to TRBD2. After removal of 1 base from V and 2 bases from J, the junction contained 3 bases not matched to a gene. The germline V gene encodes CDR1 SGHAT and CDR2 FQNNGV. CDR3 size: 16 residues. The chain's CDR3 is CASSLVRLAGQETQYF. CDR3 nucleotides: TGTGCCAGCAGCTTAGTGCGACTAGCGGGGCAAGAGACCCAGTACTTC.

This CDR3 is CASSPTQYEAFF. For the CDR3, the DNA is TGTGCCAGCAGCCCCACCCAGTATGAAGCTTTCTTT. The V call is TRBV7-2, the J call TRBJ1-1; unclear D gene. V was trimmed by 5 bases and J by 7 bases, leaving 11 bases between them. Germline lookup yields CDR1 SGHTA and CDR2 FQGNSA. The CDR3 sequence is 12 residues long.

The rearrangement joins TRBV2 to TRBJ1-5; the match to TRBD1 covers 9 bases. In germline, CDR1 is SNHLY, CDR2 FYNNEI. The CDR3 totals 16 residues. The J segment lost 5 bases and the V segment lost 5 bases, leaving 10 bases of the junction unmatched. CDR3 region: CASSYRQGVLHQPQHF. CDR3 coding DNA: TGTGCCAGCAGTTACCGACAGGGGGTGTTGCATCAGCCCCAGCATTTT. The variable domain in full, completed from reference TRBV2 and TRBJ1-5, reads EPEVTQTPSHQVTQMGQEVILRCVPISNHLYFYWYRQILGQKVEFLVSFYNNEISEKSEIFDDQFSVERPDGSNFTLKIRSTKLEDSAMYFCASSYRQGVLHQPQHFGDGTRLSIL.

V and J are TRBV4-1 and TRBJ2-5; 8 bases align to TRBD2. This CDR3 region has 14 residues. V shed 4 bases, J shed 7 bases, and the junction held 8 bases outside the gene matches. Germline V gene lookup returns CDR1 MGHRA and CDR2 YSYEKL. This CDR3 is CASSPPGGSGTQYF. The DNA for the CDR3 is TGCGCCAGCAGCCCACCGGGAGGGTCGGGGACCCAGTACTTC.

This chain links TRBV2 with TRBJ2-2; D call uncertain. CDR3 length: 13 residues. The V end was cut by 6 bases, the J end by 1 base, with 6 bases between. In germline, CDR1 is SNHLY, CDR2 FYNNEI. The CDR3 nucleotides are TGTGCCAGCAGGCAGGAGAACACCGGGGAGCTGTTTTTT. It yields the protein CASRQENTGELFF.

This clone was seen once. The genes are TRBV5-5 and TRBJ1-4; no reliable D call. Germline assignment: CDR1 SGHKS and CDR2 YYEKEE (reference sequence). This CDR3 has 14 residues. V lost 0 bases and J lost 4, with 7 bases in between. CDR3 sequence: CASSLGQNNEKLFF. In DNA form, the CDR3 reads TGTGCCAGCAGCTTGGGGCAGAATAATGAAAAACTGTTTTTT.

The chain employs TRBV15 and TRBJ2-1, with TRBD1 identical over 8 bases. With V trimmed by 0 bases and J by 15 bases, 7 bases remained unmatched. Germline-derived CDR1 and CDR2 are LNHNV and YYDKDF (reference sequence). This CDR3 contains 13 residues. The CDR3 coding sequence is TGTGCCACCAGCAGAGATTTCACAGGGGGTAGGTTCTTC. It encodes CATSRDFTGGRFF.

V and J are TRBV19 and TRBJ2-3; 7 bases fit TRBD2. V gave up 6 bases and J gave up 4 bases; unmatched junction bases: 4. The CDR3 totals 13 residues. The V gene's germline CDR1 is LNHDA and CDR2 SQIVND (reference sequence). Here the CDR3 reads CASSGGYADTQYF. DNA for the CDR3: TGTGCCAGTAGCGGGGGGTATGCAGATACGCAGTATTTT.

The chain links TRBV29-1 to TRBJ2-1; D perhaps matches TRBD2 (6 bases). The CDR3 length is 13 residues. The V and J ends lost 3 bases and 2 bases respectively, with 8 bases between them. In germline, CDR1 is SQVTM, CDR2 ANQGSEA. The CDR3 coding sequence is TGCAGCGTTGACGGGGGACCCTACAATGAGCAGTTCTTC. Translation gives CSVDGGPYNEQFF.

Comment on this clone: Other DNA sequences in this sample translate to the same CDR3. The rearrangement links TRBV5-1 to TRBJ1-2; TRBD1 is a possible D gene (5 bases). There are 14 residues in the CDR3. V was cut by 0 bases and J by 4 bases, with 10 bases left in between. Germline V gives CDR1 SGHRS, CDR2 YFSETQ. The CDR3 DNA follows: TGCGCCAGCAGCTTGGGGGCAGACAGCTATGGCTACACCTTC. Residues: CASSLGADSYGYTF. The complete variable domain, with remaining parts taken from reference TRBV5-1 and TRBJ1-2, reads KAGVTQTPRYLIKTRGQQVTLSCSPISGHRSVSWYQQTPGQGLQFLFEYFSETQRNKGNFPGRFSGRQFSNSRSEMNVSTLELGDSALYLCASSLGADSYGYTFGSGTRLTVV.

CDR3 DNA sequence: TGCGCCAGCAGCCAAGAGACGGGGTACGAGCAGTACTTC. Protein: CASSQETGYEQYF. The rearrangement links TRBV4-1 to TRBJ2-7, with D perhaps TRBD2 (5 bases). Germline CDR1 is MGHRA and CDR2 is YSYEKL. Trimming shortened V by 0 bases and J by 4 bases, and 7 bases separated the two germline ends. The CDR3 is 13 residues long.